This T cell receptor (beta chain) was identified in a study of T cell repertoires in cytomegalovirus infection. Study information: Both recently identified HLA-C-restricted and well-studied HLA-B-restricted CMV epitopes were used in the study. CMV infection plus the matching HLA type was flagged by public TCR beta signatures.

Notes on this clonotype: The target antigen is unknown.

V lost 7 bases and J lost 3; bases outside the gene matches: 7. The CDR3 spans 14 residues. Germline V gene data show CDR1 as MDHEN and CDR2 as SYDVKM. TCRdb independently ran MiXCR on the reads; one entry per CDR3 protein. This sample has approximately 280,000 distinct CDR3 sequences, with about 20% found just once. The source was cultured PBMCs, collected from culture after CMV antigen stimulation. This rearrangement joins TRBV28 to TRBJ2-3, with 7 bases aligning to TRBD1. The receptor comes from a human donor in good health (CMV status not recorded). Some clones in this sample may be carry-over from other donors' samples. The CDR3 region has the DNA TGTGCCAGCACCGTGGGGACAGCGACAGATACGCAGTATTTT. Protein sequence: CASTVGTATDTQYF.